This T cell receptor (beta chain) derives from a study of human T cells and chemical hapten exposure. Study-wide context: Subjects had 2% DPC placed on about 2 cm by about 2 cm of upper inner arm skin for sensitization.

Study outcomes and limitations: TCRs exceeding a frequency of 1 in 1000 stayed unchanged under DPC sensitization.

TCRdb recomputed calls from the RACE reads with MiXCR, one row per CDR3 protein. The sample lists 90,000 to 120,000 distinct CDR3 sequences, 8% to 13% occurring once. Time point given: patch test 1, 2 weeks after DPC sensitization. The sample's treatment: therapeutic diphenylcyclopropenone sensitization with weekly scalp DPC. The V and J ends lost 0 bases and 8 bases respectively, with 15 bases between them. CDR1 and CDR2 (germline): SGHRS, YFSETQ. CDR3 length: 15 amino acids. Remarks on this clonotype: What it binds is unknown.

The source material was whole blood, sampled in connection with sensitization to the hapten diphenylcyclopropenone (DPC). The sequence was obtained from a woman in her thirties or forties with alopecia areata. Some clones in this sample may be carry-over from other donors' samples. The chain joins TRBV5-1 to TRBJ2-1; D unresolved. CDR3 protein: CASSLGLAFWDEQFF. The CDR3 nucleotides are TGCGCCAGCAGCTTGGGACTCGCATTTTGGGATGAGCAGTTCTTC. The whole variable domain, remainder taken from reference TRBV5-1 and TRBJ2-1, is KAGVTQTPRYLIKTRGQQVTLSCSPISGHRSVSWYQQTPGQGLQFLFEYFSETQRNKGNFPGRFSGRQFSNSRSEMNVSTLELGDSALYLCASSLGLAFWDEQFFGPGTRLTVL.